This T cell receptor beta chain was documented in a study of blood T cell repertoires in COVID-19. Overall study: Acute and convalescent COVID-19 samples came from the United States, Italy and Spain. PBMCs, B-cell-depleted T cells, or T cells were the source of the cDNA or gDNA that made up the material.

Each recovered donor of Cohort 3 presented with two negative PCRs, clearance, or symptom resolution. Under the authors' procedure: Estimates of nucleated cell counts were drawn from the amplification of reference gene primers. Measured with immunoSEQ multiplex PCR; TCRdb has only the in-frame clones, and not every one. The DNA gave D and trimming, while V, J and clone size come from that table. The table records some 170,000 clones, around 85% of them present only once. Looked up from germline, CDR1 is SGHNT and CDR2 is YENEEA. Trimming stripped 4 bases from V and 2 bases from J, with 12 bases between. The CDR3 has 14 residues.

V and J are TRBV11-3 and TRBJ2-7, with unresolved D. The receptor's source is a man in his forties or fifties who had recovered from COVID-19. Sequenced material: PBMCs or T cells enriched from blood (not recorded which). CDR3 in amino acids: CASSSLQATYEQYF. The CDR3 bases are TGTGCCAGCAGCTCACTCCAGGCGACCTACGAGCAGTACTTC.